This T cell receptor (beta chain) was profiled in a study of shared clonotypes between healthy human individuals. Some clones are missing from TCRdb's copy, which holds only in-frame ones; the method was immunoSEQ multiplex PCR. The table has approximately 2,300,000 clones, under 95% seen once; the top ten hold roughly 0.34%. Germline V gives CDR1 SGHAT, CDR2 FQNNGV. V dropped 3 bases and J dropped 4; count of bases not matched to a gene: 7. The CDR3 length is 16 residues. The rearrangement uses TRBV11-2 and TRBJ2-5, with 11 bases matching TRBD2. This receptor was obtained from a man younger than 35 in good health. Some clones in this sample may be carry-over from other donors' samples. Sequenced: naive CD4+ T cells from PBMCs. Subset indicated: CD45RA+ positively selected. In DNA form, the CDR3 reads TGTGCCAGCAGCTTGTTAGCGGGAGGGCCCCCAGAGACCCAGTACTTC. Protein sequence: CASSLLAGGPPETQYF.